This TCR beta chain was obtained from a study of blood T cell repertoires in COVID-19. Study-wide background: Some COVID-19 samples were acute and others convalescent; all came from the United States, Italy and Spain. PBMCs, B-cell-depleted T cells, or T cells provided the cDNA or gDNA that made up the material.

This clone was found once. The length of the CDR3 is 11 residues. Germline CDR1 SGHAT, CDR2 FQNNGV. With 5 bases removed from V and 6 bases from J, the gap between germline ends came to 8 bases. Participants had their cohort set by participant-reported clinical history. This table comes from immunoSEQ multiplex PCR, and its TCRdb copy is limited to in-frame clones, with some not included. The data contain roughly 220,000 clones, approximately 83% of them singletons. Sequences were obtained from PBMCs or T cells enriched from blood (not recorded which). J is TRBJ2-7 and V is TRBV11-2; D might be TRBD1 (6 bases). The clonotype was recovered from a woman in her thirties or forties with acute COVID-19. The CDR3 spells CASSKGVEQYF. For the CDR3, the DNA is TGTGCCAGCAGCAAGGGGGTCGAGCAGTACTTC.